Listed here are 13 T cell receptor beta chains from one sample, sequenced in a study of T-cell reconstitution after alpha-beta-depleted transplantation in children. Construction of the TCRbeta library involved unique molecular identifiers. TCRdb processed the PCR reads anew with MiXCR; each CDR3 protein has one entry. This sample has about 340,000 distinct CDR3 sequences, with 10% found just once. This specimen was PBMCs from the stem cell graft donor, taken from the stem cell graft. The receptor set was obtained from a human donor who donated a stem cell graft to a child with acute lymphoblastic leukemia.

The CDR3 region has the DNA TGTGCCACCAGCAGAGACACCGGGGAGCTGTTTTTT. Its protein is CATSRDTGELFF. This chain connects TRBV15 to TRBJ2-2; D not certain. The length of the CDR3 is 12 residues. V was clipped by 0 bases and J by 4 bases, with 0 bases between them. Per the germline V gene, CDR1 is LNHNV and CDR2 is YYDKDF (reference sequence).

V and J are TRBV20-1 and TRBJ2-7; the D gene is possibly TRBD1 (6 bases). CDR3 length equals 12 residues. Looked up from germline, CDR1 is DFQATT and CDR2 is SNEGSKA (reference sequence). V shed 6 bases and J shed 1 base, with 10 bases lying between them. CDR3 region: CSARTDSYEQYF. The CDR3 nucleotides read TGCAGTGCAAGGACAGATTCCTACGAGCAGTACTTC.

This clonotype was found a few times. The rearrangement joins TRBV7-8 to TRBJ2-7, with 7 bases aligning to TRBD1. Germline values: CDR1 SGHVS, CDR2 FQNEAQ. This CDR3 spans 16 amino acids. Unmatched junction bases numbered 11, after V lost 5 bases and J lost 1 base. CDR3 coding DNA: TGTGCCAGCAGCGACATCATATCGGGACAGTCCTACGAGCAGTACTTC. Its translation: CASSDIISGQSYEQYF.

The chain has TRBV7-9 and TRBJ2-7, with D possibly being TRBD1 (6 bases). V was shortened by 8 bases and J by 2 bases, with 16 bases between the two germline ends. The length of the CDR3 is 14 residues. Germline assignment: CDR1 SEHNR and CDR2 FQNEAQ (reference sequence). The CDR3 loop reads CASRSDSRPYEQYF. CDR3 coding DNA: TGTGCCAGCCGATCGGACAGCCGCCCCTACGAGCAGTACTTC.

The CDR3 sequence is CASSVPGQGYNSPLHF. The CDR3 DNA reads TGTGCCAGCAGCGTACCGGGACAGGGGTATAATTCACCCCTCCACTTT. V usage is TRBV5-6 and J usage is TRBJ1-6; 10 nucleotides line up with TRBD1. The CDR3 consists of 16 residues. Germline values: CDR1 SGHDT, CDR2 YYEEEE. Trimming cost V 4 bases and J 4 bases; bases outside gene matches: 5. Filled out from reference TRBV5-6 and TRBJ1-6, the complete variable domain reads DAGVTQSPTHLIKTRGQQVTLRCSPKSGHDTVSWYQQALGQGPQFIFQYYEEEERQRGNFPDRFSGHQFPNYSSELNVNALLLGDSALYLCASSVPGQGYNSPLHFGNGTRLTVT.

This clonotype was picked up a small number of times. This rearrangement joins TRBV9 to TRBJ2-2; perhaps TRBD2 as D (6 bases). V lost 3 bases to trimming and J lost 5 bases, with 14 bases between them. The germline V gene encodes CDR1 SGDLS and CDR2 YYNGEE. This CDR3 has 15 residues. The CDR3 DNA reads as TGTGCCAGCAGCGCCCGCGGGGTGAGGACCGGGGAGCTGTTTTTT. It encodes CASSARGVRTGELFF.

To note about this clonotype: Mismatch with germline at one junction end may stem from a read error. This chain's CDR3 is CACSSGVGLVNLMETQYF. Here the CDR3 DNA reads TGTGCCTGCAGCTCCGGGGTCGGGCTTGTTAACCTAATGGAGACCCAGTACTTC. The gene calls are TRBV12-3 or TRBV12-4 and TRBJ2-5; weak D call: TRBD2 (5 bases). The CDR3 is 18 residues long.

This clonotype showed up just a few times. V gene TRBV9 combines with J gene TRBJ2-6, with 8 bases that match TRBD2. V shed 2 bases and J 0 bases; nucleotides not matched to a gene: 16. The CDR3 length is 21 residues. Germline lookup yields CDR1 SGDLS and CDR2 YYNGEE. Here the CDR3 reads CASSVPAVRLAGISGANVLTF. CDR3 DNA sequence: TGTGCCAGCAGCGTCCCAGCGGTGCGGTTAGCGGGGATCTCTGGGGCCAACGTCCTGACTTTC.

This clonotype was observed many times. The chain combines TRBV10-3 with TRBJ2-2; weak D call: TRBD1 (6 bases). Germline loops: CDR1 ENHRY, CDR2 SYGVKD. The CDR3 spans 15 residues. Trimming stripped 6 bases from V and 1 base from J, with 12 bases between. This CDR3 reads CAISSGTKNTGELFF. CDR3 nucleotide sequence: TGTGCCATCAGCTCCGGGACAAAGAACACCGGGGAGCTGTTTTTT.

CDR3 loop: CASRSRSGTSQETQYF. In nucleotides, the CDR3 is TGTGCCAGCCGGTCGCGAAGCGGTACATCTCAAGAGACCCAGTACTTC. This chain uses TRBV27 with TRBJ2-5, with D possibly matching TRBD2 (5 bases). V was shortened by 8 bases and J by 2 bases, with 21 bases between the two germline ends. The length of the CDR3 is 16 residues. Germline V lookup: CDR1 MNHEY, CDR2 SMNVEV (reference sequence).

A few counts support this clonotype. The V call is TRBV28, the J call TRBJ2-1, with 10 positions matching TRBD2. J lost 6 bases, V lost 6 bases, and 14 bases had no gene match. The CDR3 length is 17 residues. Germline assignment: CDR1 MDHEN and CDR2 SYDVKM. CDR3 amino acids: CASSPGRGTSAPNEQFF. For the CDR3, the DNA is TGTGCCAGCAGCCCTGGTCGCGGGACTAGCGCGCCCAATGAGCAGTTCTTC.

This clonotype was detected once. The chain joins TRBV7-3 to TRBJ2-1, with 7 bases fitting TRBD2. CDR3 length: 12 amino acids. V was pared by 3 bases and J by 12 bases, with 5 bases of the junction left unmatched. CDR1 and CDR2 (germline): SGHTA, FQGTGA. This CDR3 reads CASSFGGDVQFF. CDR3 nucleotides: TGTGCCAGCAGCTTTGGGGGGGATGTGCAGTTCTTC.

This clonotype turned up a few times. The chain joins TRBV12-3 or TRBV12-4 to TRBJ1-1; tentative D call: TRBD1 (5 bases). The germline V and J ends were trimmed by 1 base and 2 bases, with 14 bases remaining between them. CDR3 length: 16 residues. The CDR3 spells CASSLEPRVINTEAFF. The CDR3 DNA sequence: TGTGCCAGCAGTTTAGAACCCAGGGTAATAAACACTGAAGCTTTCTTT.